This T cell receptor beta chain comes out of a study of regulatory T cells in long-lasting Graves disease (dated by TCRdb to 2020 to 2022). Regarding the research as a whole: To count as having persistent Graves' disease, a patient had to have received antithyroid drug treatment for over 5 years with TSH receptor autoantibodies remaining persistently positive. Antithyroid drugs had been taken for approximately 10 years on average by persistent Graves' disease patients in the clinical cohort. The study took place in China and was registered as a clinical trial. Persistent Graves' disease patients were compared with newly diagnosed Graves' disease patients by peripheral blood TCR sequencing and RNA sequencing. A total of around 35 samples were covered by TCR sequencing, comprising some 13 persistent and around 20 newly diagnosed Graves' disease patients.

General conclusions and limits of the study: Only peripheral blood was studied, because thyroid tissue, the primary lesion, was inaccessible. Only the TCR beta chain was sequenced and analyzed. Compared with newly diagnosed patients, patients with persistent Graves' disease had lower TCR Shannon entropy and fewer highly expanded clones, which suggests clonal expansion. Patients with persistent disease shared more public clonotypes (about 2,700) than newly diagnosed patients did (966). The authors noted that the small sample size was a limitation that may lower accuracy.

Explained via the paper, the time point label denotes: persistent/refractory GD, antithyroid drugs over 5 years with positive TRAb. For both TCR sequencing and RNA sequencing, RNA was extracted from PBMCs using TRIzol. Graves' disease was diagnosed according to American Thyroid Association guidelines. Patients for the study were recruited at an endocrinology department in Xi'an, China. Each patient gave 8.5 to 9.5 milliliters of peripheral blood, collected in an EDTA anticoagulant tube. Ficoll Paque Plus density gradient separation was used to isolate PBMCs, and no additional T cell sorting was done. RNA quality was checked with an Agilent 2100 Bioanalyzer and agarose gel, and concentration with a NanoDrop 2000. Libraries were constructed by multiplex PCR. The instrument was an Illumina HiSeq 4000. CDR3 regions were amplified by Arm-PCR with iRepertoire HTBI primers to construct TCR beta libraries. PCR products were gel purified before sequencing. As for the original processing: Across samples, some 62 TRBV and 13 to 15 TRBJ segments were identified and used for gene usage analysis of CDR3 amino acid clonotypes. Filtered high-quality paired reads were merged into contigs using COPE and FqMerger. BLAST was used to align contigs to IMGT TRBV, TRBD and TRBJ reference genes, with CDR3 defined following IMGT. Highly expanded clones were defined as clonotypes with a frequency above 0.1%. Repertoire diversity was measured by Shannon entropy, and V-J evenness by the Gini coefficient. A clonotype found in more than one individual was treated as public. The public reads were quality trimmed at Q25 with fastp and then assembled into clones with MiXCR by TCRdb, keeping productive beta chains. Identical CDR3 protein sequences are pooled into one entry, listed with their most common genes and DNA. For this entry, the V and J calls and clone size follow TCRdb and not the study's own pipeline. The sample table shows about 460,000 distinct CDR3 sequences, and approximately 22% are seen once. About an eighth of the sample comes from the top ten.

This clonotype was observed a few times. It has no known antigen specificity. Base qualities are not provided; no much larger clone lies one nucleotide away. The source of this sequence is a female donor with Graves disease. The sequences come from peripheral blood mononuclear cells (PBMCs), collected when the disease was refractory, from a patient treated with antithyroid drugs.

For the CDR3, the sequence is CAWSPGQGLYGYTF. The sequenced DNA is TGTGCCTGGAGTCCGGGACAGGGATTGTATGGCTACACCTTC. Recombination linked TRBV30 to TRBJ1-2, with TRBD1 matching 9 junction bases. As encoded in the germline V gene (reference sequence), CDR1 is GTSNPN while CDR2 is SVGIG. The germline V end is reduced by 2 bases and the J end by 5 bases; junction bases left unmatched: 6. From the cysteine through the phenylalanine, the CDR3 covers 14 amino acids. Kept here is only the CDR3 DNA, which spans 42 bases and is read in frame from base 1.